Each of the 30 T cell receptor beta chains below was sequenced from the same sample in a study of blood T cells in healthy people across ages. For the second PCR, which ran for about 7 to 12 cycles, a sample-barcoded 5' primer and a J-beta primer mix were used. From the 5' RACE reads, TCRdb called clonotypes with MiXCR, one entry per CDR3 protein. In the table there are about 1.4 million distinct CDR3 sequences, around 59% of which are singletons. Specimen: blood. These receptor sequences come from a man between 18 and 35 years old in good health.

J is TRBJ2-5 and V is TRBV28; D ambiguous. Germline CDR1 is MDHEN and CDR2 is SYDVKM. The CDR3 spans 12 residues. The V and J ends lost 3 bases and 5 bases respectively, with 7 bases between them. Here the CDR3 reads CASSFVLETQYF. The DNA for the CDR3 is TGTGCCAGCAGTTTTGTGTTGGAGACCCAGTACTTC.

The chain combines TRBV4-1 with TRBJ1-6; D gene unclear. The CDR3 has 13 residues. Between the trimmed V and J ends, which lost 0 bases and 13 bases, there was a span of 10 bases. CDR1 is MGHRA, CDR2 YSYEKL, per germline. CDR3 nucleotides: TGCGCCAGCAGCCAAGATTTAGGGCATCCCCTCCACTTT. It encodes CASSQDLGHPLHF.

This chain links TRBV10-3 with TRBJ2-1, with D possibly matching TRBD1 (6 bases). CDR3 length equals 17 residues. Germline values: CDR1 ENHRY, CDR2 SYGVKD. Trimming shortened V by 0 bases and J by 3 bases, and 15 bases separated the two germline ends. CDR3 in amino acids: CAISESSLGTYYNEQFF. CDR3 nucleotide sequence: TGTGCCATCAGTGAGTCGTCGCTGGGGACATACTACAATGAGCAGTTCTTC.

The V call is TRBV5-1, the J call TRBJ1-1; possible D gene TRBD1, 5 bases. Germline values: CDR1 SGHRS, CDR2 YFSETQ. With 4 bases removed from V and 4 bases from J, the gap between germline ends came to 20 bases. This CDR3 is 16 amino acids long. The chain's CDR3 is CASSPHTPGGGTEAFF. The CDR3 nucleotides read TGCGCCAGCAGCCCACACACCCCTGGCGGGGGCACTGAAGCTTTCTTT.

The chain couples TRBV2 to TRBJ1-6; 10 positions agree with TRBD1. This CDR3 has 15 amino acids. Unmatched junction bases numbered 3, after V lost 3 bases and J lost 7 bases. The germline V gene encodes CDR1 SNHLY and CDR2 FYNNEI. The CDR3: CASSERGQGNSPLHF. CDR3 coding DNA: TGTGCCAGCAGTGAGAGGGGACAGGGGAATTCACCCCTCCACTTT.

V and J are TRBV29-1 and TRBJ2-4, with D unclear. Matching the DNA end better, TRBJ2-7 makes the J call doubtful. The CDR3 loop spans 12 amino acids. Germline V lookup: CDR1 SQVTM, CDR2 ANQGSEA. DNA for the CDR3: TGCAGCGTTGGACGGACCCCCTACGAGCAGTACTTC. Amino acids: CSVGRTPYEQYF.

This clonotype was observed a few times. The chain links TRBV4-1 to TRBJ2-4; no reliable D call. V was shortened by 1 base and J by 9 bases, with 13 bases between the two germline ends. This CDR3 has 14 residues. CDR1 is MGHRA and CDR2 is YSYEKL in the germline V gene. The CDR3 nucleotides read TGCGCCAGCAGCCAAGTCCTTGTTTTTTGCATTCAGTACTTC. Amino acids: CASSQVLVFCIQYF.

The chain employs TRBV27 and TRBJ1-4, with 8 bases fitting TRBD1. The junction had 5 bases not matched to a gene; V was cut back by 9 bases and J by 8 bases. CDR1 is MNHEY and CDR2 is SMNVEV in the germline V gene (reference sequence). This CDR3 has 12 residues. Here the CDR3 DNA reads TGTGCCAGTCAGGGGGCGGGAGAAAAACTGTTTTTT. Its protein is CASQGAGEKLFF.

This chain connects TRBV4-1 to TRBJ2-7, with a weak D call TRBD2 (6 bases). Between the trimmed V and J ends, which lost 0 bases and 5 bases, there was a span of 14 bases. Germline CDR1 is MGHRA and CDR2 is YSYEKL. There are 15 residues in the CDR3. The CDR3 DNA follows: TGCGCCAGCAGCCAAGAGCGGGGTACTTCTGACGAGCAGTACTTC. Translated: CASSQERGTSDEQYF.

The sample holds a few counts of this clonotype. The chain couples TRBV7-8 to TRBJ2-5, with D perhaps matching TRBD1 or TRBD2 (5 bases each). The V end lost 4 bases, the J end lost 1 base, and 19 bases lay between the germline ends. Germline CDR1 reads SGHVS; CDR2 reads FQNEAQ. CDR3 length: 17 residues. The CDR3 reads CASSSRGLAVLQETQYF. As DNA, the CDR3 is TGTGCCAGCAGCTCGAGGGGCCTAGCCGTCCTCCAAGAGACCCAGTACTTC.

J is TRBJ2-5 and V is TRBV27; 14 bases agree with TRBD2. The CDR3 is 15 residues long. The J segment lost 2 bases and the V segment lost 11 bases, leaving 7 bases of the junction unmatched. Germline V gene data show CDR1 as MNHEY and CDR2 as SMNVEV (reference sequence). The CDR3 sequence: CASTGTSGGQETQYF. CDR3 DNA: TGTGCCTCCACAGGGACTAGCGGGGGACAAGAGACCCAGTACTTC.

The genes are TRBV2 and TRBJ2-1; 7 nucleotides line up with TRBD2. Germline CDR1 SNHLY, CDR2 FYNNEI. Trimming cost V 6 bases and J 0 bases; bases outside gene matches: 11. The CDR3 extends over 17 amino acids. CDR3 DNA: TGTGCCAGCAGCCACAACCCTCTAGCGGACTCCTACAATGAGCAGTTCTTC. It codes for CASSHNPLADSYNEQFF.

Only a few counts were recorded for this clonotype. The chain uses TRBV13 and TRBJ2-7; tentatively, D is TRBD2 (6 bases). V was trimmed by 4 bases and J by 6 bases, leaving 16 bases between them. This CDR3 contains 14 residues. In germline, CDR1 is PRHDT, CDR2 FYEKMQ (reference sequence). The CDR3 DNA is TGTGCCAGCAGCTCAACACGCCGAGCGGGCGAGCAGTACTTC. Protein sequence: CASSSTRRAGEQYF.

J is TRBJ2-3 and V is TRBV29-1; the match to TRBD2 covers 11 bases. This CDR3 is 17 amino acids long. The V gene end was trimmed by 4 bases and the J gene end by 2 bases; junction bases not matched to a gene: 11. CDR1 is SQVTM and CDR2 is ANQGSEA in the germline V gene. DNA for the CDR3: TGCAGCGTTGGGGGTCTGAGACTAGCGGGGAACACAGATACGCAGTATTTT. It codes for CSVGGLRLAGNTDTQYF.

Note on this clonotype: One end of the junction varies from germline; a read error may be responsible. V usage is TRBV6-1 and J usage is TRBJ2-7; D uncertain. This CDR3 has 15 amino acids. Germline CDR1 reads MNHNS; CDR2 reads SASEGT. Here the CDR3 reads CASSEFRLTAYEQYF. CDR3 nucleotides: TGTGCCAGTAGTGAATTTAGATTAACGGCCTACGAGCAGTACTTC.

V and J are TRBV29-1 and TRBJ1-1; 7 bases match TRBD1. This CDR3 comprises 11 residues. V lost 7 bases and J lost 8; bases outside the gene matches: 7. Germline V gives CDR1 SQVTM, CDR2 ANQGSEA. The CDR3 is CSAPDREEAFF. The CDR3 nucleotides are TGCAGCGCACCAGACAGGGAGGAAGCTTTCTTT.

The V gene is TRBV9, the J gene TRBJ2-3; D assignment may be TRBD1 or TRBD2 (5 bases each). V lost 6 bases to trimming and J lost 6 bases, with 14 bases between them. Germline V gene lookup returns CDR1 SGDLS and CDR2 YYNGEE. The CDR3 is made up of 13 amino acids. The CDR3, as DNA: TGTGCCAGCACCCTAGGGACCGAGGATACGCAGTATTTT. It specifies CASTLGTEDTQYF.

J is TRBJ2-5 and V is TRBV12-3 or TRBV12-4, with 12 positions matching TRBD2. The CDR3 totals 15 residues. V lost 8 bases and J lost 4; bases outside the gene matches: 8. CDR3: CASGTSGRISETQYF. Here the CDR3 DNA reads TGTGCCAGCGGAACTAGCGGGAGGATATCAGAGACCCAGTACTTC.

This clonotype was observed a few times. The chain recombines TRBV11-3 with TRBJ2-1, with 7 bases identical to TRBD2. CDR1 is SGHNT and CDR2 is YENEEA in the germline V gene. Germline trimming cut 5 bases from V and 10 bases from J; bases unmatched to any gene: 11. This CDR3 has 14 amino acids. CDR3 bases: TGTGCCAGCAGCCCCCACAGCGGGACCCCAGAGCAGTTCTTC. Translation: CASSPHSGTPEQFF.

This rearrangement joins TRBV20-1 to TRBJ2-1; D call uncertain. The assigned J gene may be wrong: the sequence end matches TRBJ2-7 better. This CDR3 is built from 13 residues. Per the germline V gene, CDR1 is DFQATT and CDR2 is SNEGSKA (reference sequence). CDR3 coding DNA: TGCAGTGCTAGAGACCCAAGGTTCGTCGAGCAGTACTTC. Translated, it gives CSARDPRFVEQYF.

The V call is TRBV13, the J call TRBJ2-7; D is undetermined. Trimming cost V 0 bases and J 3 bases, with 12 bases left between them. In germline, CDR1 is PRHDT, CDR2 FYEKMQ (reference sequence). The CDR3 has 15 amino acids. This CDR3 reads CASSLGQNNLYEQYF. CDR3 in DNA: TGTGCCAGCAGCTTAGGCCAGAACAACCTCTACGAGCAGTACTTC.

The rearrangement joins TRBV10-3 to TRBJ2-5; D remains ambiguous. Germline CDR1 is ENHRY and CDR2 is SYGVKD. The V and J ends lost 3 bases and 11 bases respectively, with 19 bases between them. CDR3 length: 14 residues. CDR3 loop: CAISESGLPYGQYF. The CDR3 nucleotides read TGTGCCATCAGTGAATCCGGCCTACCCTACGGGCAGTACTTC.

The J gene is TRBJ2-5, the V gene TRBV6-2 or TRBV6-3; a possible D gene is TRBD2 (6 bases). The CDR3 contains 11 residues. The V end lost 3 bases, the J end lost 10 bases, and 9 bases lay between the germline ends. Germline CDR1 and CDR2: MNHEY and SVGEGT. CDR3 coding DNA: TGTGCCAGCAGTTATCCTAGCGACCAGTACTTC. It is translated as CASSYPSDQYF.

This chain connects TRBV27 to TRBJ2-1; D might be TRBD1 (6 bases). V lost 7 bases and J lost 1, with 8 bases in between. Germline CDR1 MNHEY, CDR2 SMNVEV (reference sequence). The CDR3 runs to 13 residues. The CDR3 DNA reads as TGTGCCAGCATGAGGGGGTCCTACAATGAGCAGTTCTTC. As protein: CASMRGSYNEQFF.

V usage is TRBV5-1 and J usage is TRBJ2-5, with TRBD2 matching over 13 bases. Trimming at V came to 4 bases and at J to 1 base, leaving 7 bases not matched to a gene. The germline V gene has CDR1 SGHRS and CDR2 YFSETQ. This CDR3 comprises 17 residues. The CDR3 here is CASSPEGLAGAQETQYF. The CDR3 region has the DNA TGCGCCAGCAGCCCGGAAGGACTAGCGGGGGCCCAAGAGACCCAGTACTTC.

The chain recombines TRBV28 with TRBJ2-7; D possibly corresponds to TRBD1 (6 bases). The CDR3 loop spans 16 amino acids. V was shortened by 6 bases and J by 0 bases, with 18 bases between the two germline ends. Per germline, CDR1 MDHEN and CDR2 SYDVKM. CDR3 coding DNA: TGTGCCAGCAGGAACTTCGGACAGAAAGACTCCTACGAGCAGTACTTC. This encodes CASRNFGQKDSYEQYF.

This clonotype was recorded only once. The germline gene is not matched at one end of the junction; a read error may be the cause. The CDR3 spells CASSYTPDTATQYF. DNA for the CDR3: TGTGCCAGCAGTTATACGCCCGACACAGCTACGCAGTATTTT. The chain joins TRBV6-2 or TRBV6-3 to TRBJ2-3; D remains ambiguous. This CDR3 comprises 14 residues. Per the germline V gene, CDR1 is MNHEY and CDR2 is SVGEGT.

CDR3 sequence: CASSHGGNLRGGDTQYF. Written as DNA, the CDR3 is TGCGCCAGCAGCCACGGCGGGAACCTCCGAGGGGGAGATACGCAGTATTTT. The chain uses TRBV4-1 and TRBJ2-3; possibly TRBD1 or TRBD2 for D (6 bases each). Trimming left V 3 bases short and J 5 bases short, with 21 bases between. The CDR3 is 17 residues long. Per germline, CDR1 MGHRA and CDR2 YSYEKL.

This chain connects TRBV6-5 to TRBJ1-6, with 7 bases matching TRBD1. This CDR3 is 14 amino acids long. Unmatched junction bases numbered 5, after V lost 5 bases and J lost 7 bases. CDR1 MNHEY and CDR2 SVGAGI come from the germline V gene. CDR3 residues: CASSGRQGNSPLHF. CDR3 bases: TGTGCCAGCAGTGGAAGACAGGGAAATTCACCCCTCCACTTT.

The chain employs TRBV6-2 or TRBV6-3 and TRBJ2-3; D may be TRBD2 (6 bases). This CDR3 has 17 residues. Germline V CDR1 and CDR2: MNHEY, SVGEGT. Trimming stripped 2 bases from V and 2 bases from J, with 17 bases between. CDR3 protein: CASSYPKVAGYTDTQYF. The CDR3 DNA is TGTGCCAGCAGTTACCCTAAGGTCGCGGGGTACACAGATACGCAGTATTTT.